This T cell receptor beta chain is drawn from a study of CD8+ T cells in alopecia areata. Whole-study findings and limits: Lesional scalp, especially alopecia totalis/universalis, showed higher clonality than normal scalp.

Comments on this clone: Its antigen is currently unknown.

The sequencing template was cDNA reverse transcribed from extracted RNA. Sequencing used immunoSEQ multiplex PCR; TCRdb keeps in-frame clones, though not all of them. The sample lists 95,000 to 120,000 clones, approximately 59% occurring once. Sorting from PBMCs produced CD4+ and CD8+ T cells. The V gene's germline CDR1 is SNHLY and CDR2 FYNNEI. After removal of 4 bases from V and 7 bases from J, the junction contained 15 bases not matched to a gene. The CDR3 is 18 residues long. The sequencing input was CD8+ T cells sorted from blood. The chain couples TRBV2 to TRBJ1-6; 8 nucleotides line up with TRBD1. This receptor was obtained from a human donor in good health. DNA for the CDR3: TGTGCCAGCAGTGGGGACAGGCGGCTGGTCATAGAAAATTCACCCCTCCACTTT. Translation gives CASSGDRRLVIENSPLHF.